The 18 T cell receptor beta chains below all came from one sample that was sequenced in a study of technical replicates of blood from several donors. Repertoires were generated with immunoSEQ multiplex PCR, while TCRdb's copy carries only in-frame clones and drops some. The sample includes tens of thousands of clones, around nine tenths of them seen just once. Sequenced input: T cells isolated from PBMCs. The receptors were gathered from a human donor in good health.

The chain couples TRBV11-3 to TRBJ1-5; D ambiguous. The CDR3 extends over 13 amino acids. CDR1 and CDR2 (germline): SGHNT, YENEEA. Deletions cut 5 bases from V and 5 bases from J, with 10 bases between. This CDR3 reads CASSPSVHQPQHF. In DNA form, the CDR3 reads TGTGCCAGCAGCCCCTCGGTCCATCAGCCCCAGCATTTT.

The chain employs TRBV19 and TRBJ1-1, with TRBD1 matching 9 bases. V was clipped by 6 bases and J by 4 bases; unmatched bases: 9. This CDR3 is 15 amino acids long. Germline V gene data show CDR1 as LNHDA and CDR2 as SQIVND (reference sequence). The CDR3 nucleotides are TGTGCCAGTAGCCTACAGGGGGCGGTGGGCACTGAAGCTTTCTTT. Its protein product is CASSLQGAVGTEAFF.

V gene TRBV4-2 combines with J gene TRBJ2-2, with a weak D call TRBD1 (6 bases). The CDR3 has 16 amino acids. Germline CDR1 is LGHNA and CDR2 is YNFKEQ. Between the trimmed V and J ends, which lost 0 bases and 7 bases, there was a span of 15 bases. The CDR3 sequence: CASSQDTTGIGGELFF. The CDR3 nucleotides are TGTGCCAGCAGCCAAGATACTACAGGGATCGGCGGGGAGCTGTTTTTT.

This clone appeared once. This sequence joins TRBV19 and TRBJ2-4, with D uncertain. This CDR3 comprises 15 residues. Trimming cost V 6 bases and J 0 bases, with 12 bases left between them. CDR1 LNHDA and CDR2 SQIVND come from the germline V gene (reference sequence). This CDR3 is CASRISSGAKNIQYF. The CDR3 DNA reads as TGTGCCAGTAGAATTTCCTCGGGAGCCAAAAACATTCAGTACTTC.

The rearrangement joins TRBV5-4 to TRBJ2-7; no clear D gene. The germline V gene has CDR1 SGHNT and CDR2 YYREEE (reference sequence). With 4 bases removed from V and 4 bases from J, the gap between germline ends came to 15 bases. There are 14 residues in the CDR3. DNA of the CDR3: TGTGCCAGCAGCCCGGAGACGGAGCCATACGAGCAGTACTTC. Translating it yields CASSPETEPYEQYF.

The V gene is TRBV7-6, the J gene TRBJ1-3; weak D call: TRBD1 (5 bases). CDR3 length equals 15 residues. Trimming pared 1 base from V and 4 bases from J, leaving 11 bases between. Germline CDR1 is SGHVS and CDR2 is FNYEAQ. CDR3: CASSLVGDSGNTIYF. The DNA of the CDR3 is TGTGCCAGCAGCTTAGTAGGTGACAGCGGAAACACCATATATTTT. Variable domain in full (rest from reference TRBV7-6 and TRBJ1-3): GAGVSQSPRYKVTKRGQDVALRCDPISGHVSLYWYRQALGQGPEFLTYFNYEAQQDKSGLPNDRFSAERPEGSISTLTIQRTEQRDSAMYRCASSLVGDSGNTIYFGEGSWLTVV.

This chain links TRBV19 with TRBJ1-1; D is ambiguous. The CDR3 totals 12 residues. V was clipped by 7 bases and J by 5 bases, with 11 bases between them. From germline, CDR1 is LNHDA and CDR2 SQIVND (reference sequence). The CDR3 DNA reads TGTGCCAGTAAGAACGAGGGAACTGAAGCTTTCTTT. Translating it yields CASKNEGTEAFF.

The chain combines TRBV15 with TRBJ2-7; 14 bases agree with TRBD2. Germline CDR1 reads LNHNV; CDR2 reads YYDKDF (reference sequence). J gave up 4 bases and V 5 bases, and 1 base lay outside the gene matches. The CDR3 length is 14 residues. The CDR3 loop reads CATSGTSGSYEQYF. For the CDR3, the DNA is TGTGCCACCAGCGGGACTAGCGGGAGTTACGAGCAGTACTTC. Filled out from reference TRBV15 and TRBJ2-7, the complete variable domain reads DAMVIQNPRYQVTQFGKPVTLSCSQTLNHNVMYWYQQKSSQAPKLLFHYYDKDFNNEADTPDNFQSRRPNTSFCFLDIRSPGLGDTAMYLCATSGTSGSYEQYFGPGTRLTVT.

The CDR3 protein is CASSSRTSANTGELFF. CDR3 sequence (DNA): TGTGCCAGTAGTTCCCGGACTAGCGCGAACACCGGGGAGCTGTTTTTT. The chain uses TRBV19 and TRBJ2-2; 9 positions match TRBD2. The CDR3 is made up of 16 amino acids. From germline, CDR1 is LNHDA and CDR2 SQIVND (reference sequence). Germline trimming cut 5 bases from V and 0 bases from J; bases unmatched to any gene: 4. The full variable domain, its missing parts supplied by reference TRBV19 and TRBJ2-2, is DGGITQSPKYLFRKEGQNVTLSCEQNLNHDAMYWYRQDPGQGLRLIYYSQIVNDFQKGDIAEGYSVSREKKESFPLTVTSAQKNPTAFYLCASSSRTSANTGELFFGEGSRLTVL.

The chain couples TRBV6-5 to TRBJ2-2; D ambiguous. V lost 0 bases and J lost 4, with 9 bases in between. The CDR3 has 15 amino acids. Per the germline V gene, CDR1 is MNHEY and CDR2 is SVGAGI. The CDR3 coding sequence is TGTGCCAGCAGTTACTCGACACCAGGCACCGGGGAGCTGTTTTTT. It codes for CASSYSTPGTGELFF.

V and J are TRBV15 and TRBJ2-1, with 10 bases fitting TRBD2. Trimming removed 1 base from V and 0 bases from J; junction bases left unmatched: 15. This CDR3 has 21 residues. Germline-derived CDR1 and CDR2 are LNHNV and YYDKDF (reference sequence). CDR3 DNA sequence: TGTGCCACCAGCAGAGCGCCCCCTAGCGGGAGCCTTATGACCTCCTACAATGAGCAGTTCTTC. It codes for CATSRAPPSGSLMTSYNEQFF.

Here the CDR3 DNA reads TGCGCCGCCGGAGTCGCGTATTTGGAGACCCAGTACTTC. As protein: CAAGVAYLETQYF. The V call is TRBV10-2, the J call TRBJ2-5; D remains unclear. The CDR3 totals 13 residues. Trimming stripped 11 bases from V and 5 bases from J, with 18 bases between. The germline V gene encodes CDR1 WSHSY and CDR2 SAAADI.

The J gene is TRBJ2-1, the V gene TRBV5-6; 13 positions match TRBD2. Germline trimming cut 7 bases from V and 9 bases from J; bases unmatched to any gene: 13. CDR1 and CDR2 from the germline V gene are SGHDT and YYEEEE. The CDR3 spans 16 residues. CDR3 in amino acids: CASSGLLAGGWSEQFF. CDR3 DNA sequence: TGTGCCAGCTCGGGCCTACTAGCGGGAGGGTGGAGTGAGCAGTTCTTC.

This clone has just one count. This chain's CDR3 is CASSISGRAYEQYF. The CDR3, as DNA: TGTGCCAGCAGTATTAGCGGGAGAGCCTACGAGCAGTACTTC. V is TRBV6-5 and J is TRBJ2-7; 9 nucleotides align to TRBD2. This CDR3 has 14 residues. The V gene's germline CDR1 is MNHEY and CDR2 SVGAGI. V lost 5 bases, J lost 2 bases, and 4 bases stayed unmatched.

V is TRBV29-1 and J is TRBJ2-2, with 11 positions matching TRBD2. Germline values: CDR1 SQVTM, CDR2 ANQGSEA. The CDR3 is 15 residues long. The trim removed 4 bases at V and 4 bases at J, leaving 5 bases unmatched. CDR3 amino acids: CSVGNLAGGTGELFF. The CDR3 DNA reads TGCAGCGTTGGGAACCTAGCGGGAGGCACCGGGGAGCTGTTTTTT.

V and J are TRBV11-3 and TRBJ1-2, with D hard to call. From germline, CDR1 is SGHNT and CDR2 YENEEA. Trimming left V 1 base short and J 3 bases short, with 6 bases between. The CDR3 contains 13 residues. CDR3 DNA: TGTGCCAGCAGCTTAGGGCCCTACTATGGCTACACCTTC. Translating it yields CASSLGPYYGYTF.

This clone was observed a handful of times. The chain recombines TRBV21-1 with TRBJ1-1. TRBV21-1 is deemed a pseudogene. The CDR3 totals 14 residues. The DNA for the CDR3 is TGTGCCAGCAGCAATATAAACCCAAACCGGGGGGCTTTCTTT. It yields the protein CASSNINPNRGAFF.

This clone was recorded once. The genes are TRBV18 and TRBJ1-1; tentatively, D is TRBD1 (6 bases). V shed 0 bases and J shed 7 bases, with 15 bases lying between them. The germline CDR1 and CDR2 sequences are KGHSH and LQKENI. The CDR3 is 15 amino acids. The CDR3 DNA is TGTGCCAGCTCACCACCCGGGGGGCGCGGAGGTGAAGCTTTCTTT. Its translation is CASSPPGGRGGEAFF.